The clone carrying this T cell receptor beta chain was counted a few times. The sample is drawn from a study of blood T cell repertoires in COVID-19. Overall study: Spain, Italy and the United States supplied samples that represented acute and convalescent COVID-19. Sources were T cells, B-cell-depleted T cells, or PBMCs; the material itself was cDNA or gDNA.

From germline, CDR1 is LNHDA and CDR2 SQIVND (reference sequence). V lost 9 bases and J lost 4, with 12 bases in between. The CDR3 is made up of 12 amino acids. Per the study methods: Researchers report that nucleated cell counts were estimated from reference gene primer amplification. Assay: immunoSEQ multiplex PCR; the TCRdb copy retains only in-frame clones and omits some. V, J and clone size are taken as reported in that table, and D and trimming were inferred from the DNA itself. The table shows roughly 500,000 clones, with around 85% occurring only once. The genes are TRBV19 and TRBJ1-2, with D unclear. The receptor comes from a human donor in a cohort sampled during active COVID-19. Source material: peripheral blood. In nucleotides, the CDR3 is TGTGCCAGCCGACCGGGATTCTATGGCTACACCTTC. Translating gives CASRPGFYGYTF.